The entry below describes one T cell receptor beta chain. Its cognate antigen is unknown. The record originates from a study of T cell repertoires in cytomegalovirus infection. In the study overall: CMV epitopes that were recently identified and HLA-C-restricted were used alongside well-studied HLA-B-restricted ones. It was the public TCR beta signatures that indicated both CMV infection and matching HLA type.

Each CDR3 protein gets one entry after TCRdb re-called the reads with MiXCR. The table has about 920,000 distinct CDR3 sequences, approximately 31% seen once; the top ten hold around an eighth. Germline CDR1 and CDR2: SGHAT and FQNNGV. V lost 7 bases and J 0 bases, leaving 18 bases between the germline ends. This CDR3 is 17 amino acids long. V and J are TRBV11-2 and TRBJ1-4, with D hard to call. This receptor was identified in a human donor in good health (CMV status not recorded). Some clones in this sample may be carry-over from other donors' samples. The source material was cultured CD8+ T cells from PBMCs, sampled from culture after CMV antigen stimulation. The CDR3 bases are TGTGCCAGCAACCATGTCGGAGGCCGGGCAACTAATGAAAAACTGTTTTTT. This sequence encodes CASNHVGGRATNEKLFF. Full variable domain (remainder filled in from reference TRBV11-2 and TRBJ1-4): EAGVAQSPRYKIIEKRQSVAFWCNPISGHATLYWYQQILGQGPKLLIQFQNNGVVDDSQLPKDRFSAERLKGVDSTLKIQPAKLEDSAVYLCASNHVGGRATNEKLFFGSGTQLSVL.